The source of this T cell receptor (beta chain) is a study of cytomegalovirus exposure and HLA in healthy donors. Study-wide results and caveats: Only CMV serostatus was available as immune exposure information. For most TCR sequences rarity was the rule, although some public TCRs occurred in many donors. A likely sequencing artifact accounted for one observed cluster of highly shared sequence variants.

In regard to this clone: Its antigen is unidentified.

Primers: 60 Vbeta forward and 13 Jbeta reverse. Measured with immunoSEQ multiplex PCR; TCRdb has only the in-frame clones, and not every one. This table has 130,000 or so clones, more than 60% appearing once. The receptor's source is a woman in her thirties or forties in good health and CMV-seropositive. Sequencing was carried out using PBMCs.

CDR3 nucleotides: TGTGCCAGCAGCCGGGGGACAGGGCATGGCTACACCTTC. Amino acid sequence: CASSRGTGHGYTF. The chain joins TRBV6-5 to TRBJ1-2; 9 bases line up with TRBD1. Unmatched junction bases numbered 5, after V lost 6 bases and J lost 6 bases. This CDR3 is built from 13 residues. Germline lookup yields CDR1 MNHEY and CDR2 SVGAGI.